A single sample is the source of the 19 T cell receptor beta chains below, sequenced in a study of PD-L1 blockade in urothelial cancer (dated by TCRdb to about 2017). Libraries were made using the immunoSEQ multiplex PCR assay. Drawn from immuneACCESS, this table holds only the in-frame rearrangements with V and J called that TCRdb kept. Clones are partly lost; checked studies trace under half to an unresolved V gene and leave the rest unexplained. A total of 20,000 to 25,000 clones appear in this sample, about 90% of them only once. The ten largest clones take up 10% to 12% of the sample. The time point label on this specimen signifies: peripheral blood 6 weeks after treatment start. The material sequenced was PBMCs, taken around atezolizumab (anti-PD-L1) treatment. Receptor source: a woman aged 60-75 years with urothelial cancer.

The CDR3 coding sequence is TGTGCCAGCAGTTTAGGCGCTAGCGGGAGTCCCGGGGAGCTGTTTTTT. Translating gives CASSLGASGSPGELFF. This rearrangement joins TRBV27 to TRBJ2-2; 10 bases are a match to TRBD2. The germline gives CDR1 MNHEY, CDR2 SMNVEV (reference sequence). The CDR3 has 16 amino acids. Trimming at V came to 2 bases and at J to 6 bases, leaving 6 bases not matched to a gene.

This clone was seen once. V and J are TRBV9 and TRBJ1-4, with 7 bases that match TRBD1. Germline assignment: CDR1 SGDLS and CDR2 YYNGEE. The CDR3 has 15 amino acids. V dropped 4 bases and J dropped 8; count of bases not matched to a gene: 11. As DNA, the CDR3 is TGTGCCAGCAGCACTCCTACAGGGGTTGGGGAAAAACTGTTTTTT. It specifies CASSTPTGVGEKLFF.

The chain uses TRBV7-2 and TRBJ1-4; no clear D. The CDR3 loop spans 12 amino acids. V was clipped by 4 bases and J by 5 bases, with 5 bases between them. Germline loops: CDR1 SGHTA, CDR2 FQGNSA. The CDR3: CASSSLNEKLFF. CDR3 sequence (DNA): TGTGCCAGCAGCTCCTTAAATGAAAAACTGTTTTTT.

CDR3 residues: CASSGIGGPYEQYF. CDR3 coding DNA: TGTGCCAGCAGCGGAATAGGGGGACCCTACGAGCAGTACTTC. The J gene is TRBJ2-7, the V gene TRBV6-1, with a weak D call TRBD1 (6 bases). Germline assignment: CDR1 MNHNS and CDR2 SASEGT. The V gene lost 6 bases and the J gene lost 2 bases, with 14 bases spanning the gap. The CDR3 is made up of 14 amino acids.

The chain joins TRBV18 to TRBJ1-5, with D possibly being TRBD1 (5 bases). V lost 2 bases to trimming and J lost 0 bases, with 11 bases between them. Germline V lookup: CDR1 KGHSH, CDR2 LQKENI. The CDR3 sequence is 16 residues long. CDR3 protein: CASSPGAGLSNQPQHF. The CDR3 DNA is TGTGCCAGCTCACCAGGGGCAGGGCTTAGCAATCAGCCCCAGCATTTT. Full variable domain (missing parts from reference TRBV18 and TRBJ1-5): NAGVMQNPRHLVRRRGQEARLRCSPMKGHSHVYWYRQLPEEGLKFMVYLQKENIIDESGMPKERFSAEFPKEGPSILRIQQVVRGDSAAYFCASSPGAGLSNQPQHFGDGTRLSIL.

In its sample, this clone was seen once. This rearrangement joins TRBV19 to TRBJ2-3; possible D gene TRBD2, 7 bases. Germline CDR1 LNHDA, CDR2 SQIVND (reference sequence). The CDR3 length is 15 residues. Trimming removed 5 bases at V and 8 bases at J, with 20 bases between. The CDR3 is CASSPRPGGRSTQYF. The CDR3 DNA sequence: TGTGCCAGTAGTCCCCGGCCCGGGGGGCGGAGTACGCAGTATTTT.

J is TRBJ2-7 and V is TRBV4-2, with 9 bases identical to TRBD2. In germline, CDR1 is LGHNA, CDR2 YNFKEQ. The CDR3 is 17 amino acids. Trimming at V came to 0 bases and at J to 3 bases, leaving 9 bases not matched to a gene. In DNA, the CDR3 is TGTGCCAGCAGCCAAGATCTAGTTAGCGGGGGTATCTACGAGCAGTACTTC. It translates to CASSQDLVSGGIYEQYF.

The chain uses TRBV5-5 and TRBJ1-5; D perhaps matches TRBD1 (5 bases). Per the germline V gene, CDR1 is SGHKS and CDR2 is YYEKEE (reference sequence). The CDR3 consists of 16 residues. V was shortened by 0 bases and J by 1 base, with 11 bases between the two germline ends. The chain's CDR3 is CASSLGLTVSNQPQHF. In DNA, the CDR3 is TGTGCCAGCAGCTTGGGGCTGACAGTGAGCAATCAGCCCCAGCATTTT.

This sequence joins TRBV6-5 and TRBJ2-3; 11 bases match TRBD1. Germline values: CDR1 MNHEY, CDR2 SVGAGI. The ends lost 11 bases at V and 6 bases at J; junction bases unmatched: 7. The CDR3 consists of 13 residues. The CDR3 region has the DNA TGTGCCGGCAACGGACAGGGGGCCGATACGCAGTATTTT. It encodes CAGNGQGADTQYF.

The V gene is TRBV18, the J gene TRBJ2-7, with TRBD1 matching over 7 bases. Per germline, CDR1 KGHSH and CDR2 LQKENI. The CDR3 consists of 12 residues. V was clipped by 2 bases and J by 5 bases; unmatched bases: 0. CDR3: CASSPTGDEQYF. The CDR3 DNA is TGTGCCAGCTCACCAACAGGGGACGAGCAGTACTTC.

The V gene is TRBV5-6, the J gene TRBJ1-4; TRBD1 is a possible D gene (5 bases). The V gene lost 0 bases and the J gene lost 5 bases, with 11 bases spanning the gap. This CDR3 comprises 15 residues. Germline V lookup: CDR1 SGHDT, CDR2 YYEEEE. The CDR3 sequence: CASSLVGAGNEKLFF. The DNA of the CDR3 is TGTGCCAGCAGCTTGGTGGGCGCAGGGAATGAAAAACTGTTTTTT.

The chain links TRBV7-2 to TRBJ1-5; 8 positions match TRBD1. CDR3 length equals 15 residues. With 5 bases clipped from V and 7 bases from J, the junction kept 10 bases outside the gene matches. In germline, CDR1 is SGHTA, CDR2 FQGNSA. The CDR3 here is CASSAITGGDQPQHF. The CDR3 region has the DNA TGTGCCAGCAGCGCCATCACAGGGGGTGACCAGCCCCAGCATTTT.

This chain links TRBV18 with TRBJ2-1; D remains unclear. The CDR3 loop spans 12 amino acids. Per the germline V gene, CDR1 is KGHSH and CDR2 is LQKENI. V lost 1 base to trimming and J lost 7 bases, with 5 bases between them. The CDR3 nucleotides read TGTGCCAGCTCACCACGCGTGAATGAGCAGTTCTTC. Protein sequence: CASSPRVNEQFF.

V and J are TRBV20-1 and TRBJ1-3; no clear D gene. The germline V gene encodes CDR1 DFQATT and CDR2 SNEGSKA (reference sequence). V lost 6 bases and J lost 9, with 12 bases in between. This CDR3 region has 11 residues. For the CDR3, the DNA is TGCAGTGCCGGTCGACCAGGCACCATATATTTT. This codes for CSAGRPGTIYF.

CDR3 DNA: TGTGCCAGCAGCGGGGGGGGAATGGGGGACACCAATACGCAGTATTTT. Translated, it gives CASSGGGMGDTNTQYF. V is TRBV25-1 and J is TRBJ2-3; 8 bases fit TRBD2. J gave up 7 bases and V 6 bases, and 15 bases lay outside the gene matches. Per the germline V gene, CDR1 is MGHDK and CDR2 is SYGVNS. The CDR3 sequence is 16 residues long.

This clone was recorded once. J is TRBJ2-7 and V is TRBV6-6; D ambiguous. In germline, CDR1 is MNHNY, CDR2 SVGAGI (reference sequence). This CDR3 has 12 amino acids. Trimming cost V 2 bases and J 4 bases, with 6 bases left between them. For the CDR3, the DNA is TGTGCCAGCAGTTACGGGCTGTACGAGCAGTACTTC. This gives the protein CASSYGLYEQYF.

The gene calls are TRBV9 and TRBJ2-2; 10 nucleotides match TRBD1. The CDR3 covers 15 residues. Trimming removed 6 bases from V and 6 bases from J; junction bases left unmatched: 8. CDR1 is SGDLS and CDR2 is YYNGEE in the germline V gene. CDR3: CASTRTGGWAGELFF. DNA for the CDR3: TGTGCCAGCACAAGGACAGGGGGATGGGCCGGGGAGCTGTTTTTT. Filled out from reference TRBV9 and TRBJ2-2, the complete variable domain reads DSGVTQTPKHLITATGQRVTLRCSPRSGDLSVYWYQQSLDQGLQFLIQYYNGEERAKGNILERFSAQQFPDLHSELNLSSLELGDSALYFCASTRTGGWAGELFFGEGSRLTVL.

The rearrangement uses TRBV9 and TRBJ2-7, with D tentatively TRBD1 (6 bases). Trimming took off 4 bases at V and 5 bases at J, with 16 bases between the two ends. The CDR3 has 14 residues. Per germline, CDR1 SGDLS and CDR2 YYNGEE. CDR3 in amino acids: CASSFGGHPDEQYF. CDR3 DNA sequence: TGTGCCAGCAGCTTTGGGGGCCACCCGGACGAGCAGTACTTC.

V and J are TRBV18 and TRBJ2-2, with D possibly matching TRBD2 (5 bases). Trimming shortened V by 1 base and J by 1 base, and 10 bases separated the two germline ends. CDR1 is KGHSH, CDR2 LQKENI, per germline. The CDR3 has 16 residues. The chain's CDR3 is CASSPLSGGNTGELFF. DNA of the CDR3: TGTGCCAGCTCACCACTGTCTGGAGGGAACACCGGGGAGCTGTTTTTT.